The rows below give T cell receptor beta chains drawn from one sample of a study of blood T cells in healthy people across ages. TCRdb reanalysed the 5' RACE reads using MiXCR and keeps one entry per CDR3 protein. The table records roughly 2 million distinct CDR3 sequences, 49% of them present only once. What was sequenced was blood. The receptors stem from a woman in her thirties or forties in good health. The CDR3 runs from the conserved cysteine through the conserved F or W. A D gene is named only where the DNA matches it firmly.

len	d_gene	v_gene	CDR3aa
15	NA	TRBV3-1	CASSQDGLDTREQYF
15	NA	TRBV4-2	CAGPSLHIVSYEQYF
16	TRBD1	TRBV7-9	CASSQNAGQGLRSYTF
15	NA	TRBV12-3/TRBV12-4	CASSPSAGSSYGYTF
16	TRBD1	TRBV6-6	CASSPGDRVGTDTQYF
16	TRBD2	TRBV29-1	CSVEGGLDSSYNEQFF
14	NA	TRBV20-1	CSAVLRGPYNEQFF
15	TRBD1	TRBV7-2	CASSHGDRGQETQYF
15	NA	TRBV6-1	CASSEGWGAGETQYF
14	NA	TRBV28	CASRRYRDGNEQYF
15	NA	TRBV6-6	CASSNDRMGGNEQFF
13	NA	TRBV7-8	CASSLVRDHEQFF
13	NA	TRBV19	CASSMVAKETQYF
17	NA	TRBV4-2	CASSQDEGRGLTDTQYF
16	NA	TRBV6-5	CASSYSPGGSKNIQYF
19	NA	TRBV20-1	CSARKSNQGIGLAKNIQYF
14	NA	TRBV28	CASMGGGGGQPQHF
15	NA	TRBV20-1	CSARELVGRTYEQYF
16	TRBD1	TRBV7-6	CASSLVAGGYNSPLHF
16	TRBD1	TRBV18	CASSPLATGPQSEQYF
17	NA	TRBV27	CASSSPSFGGSYNEQFF
16	NA	TRBV6-5	CASSRQGTSRTAGYTF
14	TRBD2	TRBV7-2	CASSVQTSGETQYF
18	TRBD1	TRBV5-1	CASSLDRGGSKDTGELFF
14	NA	TRBV4-1	CASSQGGGPPHQYF
14	NA	TRBV4-1	CASSQVWGEETQYF
16	NA	TRBV3-1	CASSLGAAHSNTEAFF
13	NA	TRBV29-1	CSVGGGGRDEQYF
16	NA	TRBV4-1	CASSQDQGSRHTEAFF
16	NA	TRBV15	CATSRDARRAGETQYF
13	NA	TRBV20-1	CSVRGQQSHEQYF
12	NA	TRBV12-3/TRBV12-4	CASSLQGNTQYF
16	TRBD2	TRBV12-3/TRBV12-4	CASRLAGAGITDTQYF
17	NA	TRBV7-8	CASSLRQNEVLPYGYTF
13	NA	TRBV20-1	CSAGRQNNSPLHF
15	NA	TRBV6-2/TRBV6-3	CASSLNLKGGNEQFF
13	NA	TRBV28	CASRGQSYNEQFF
18	TRBD1	TRBV20-1	CSASGRTGGTKGNQPQHF
15	NA	TRBV15	CATSRDRRNQETQYF
14	NA	TRBV4-3	CASSPDWGGHEQYF
14	NA	TRBV2	CASNVGSRYNEQFF
15	NA	TRBV6-1	CASSEEGVPEYGYTF
11	NA	TRBV14	CASGTGTLQYF
20	TRBD1	TRBV6-2/TRBV6-3	CASSYRNGTGPFNSNQPQHF
16	TRBD2	TRBV24-1	CATSDLAREGRETQYF
15	NA	TRBV14	CASSQLGGQQETQYF
21	TRBD1	TRBV12-3/TRBV12-4	CASSTTPPLIQQGAFTDTQYF
12	NA	TRBV6-6	CAGGRTNEKLFF
13	TRBD1	TRBV6-2/TRBV6-3	CASRLRGGTEAFF
15	TRBD1	TRBV7-2	CASSLVGQLGNEQYF
14	NA	TRBV12-3/TRBV12-4	CASSHGLNTDTQYF
12	TRBD1	TRBV2	CATRQGPYGYTF
18	TRBD2	TRBV29-1	CSVAGLAGPPSSYNEQFF
14	NA	TRBV28	CASMRSGLNQPQHF
14	TRBD2	TRBV7-2	CASSERGGLETQYF